These T cell receptor beta chains were read from a single sample in a study of blood T cell repertoires in COVID-19. Clones were read by immunoSEQ multiplex PCR, and TCRdb kept only the in-frame ones, dropping some. The sample consists of 50,000 to 65,000 clones, around four fifths of them appearing once. Sequencing was carried out using peripheral blood. Receptors were obtained from a woman aged 50 to 65 with active or convalescent COVID-19. The CDR3 runs from the conserved cysteine through the conserved F or W. Clone size is stated in some rows and not others, as once, few, many or a class when expanded.

CDR3 protein	J gene	V gene	clone size
CASSLRLAGGYYEQYF	TRBJ2-7	TRBV27	-
CASRPTGTNYGYTF	TRBJ1-2	TRBV6-5	-
CASSVAAGRTGELFF	TRBJ2-2	TRBV9	-
CASSPRQGGDTGELFF	TRBJ2-2	TRBV23-1	few
CSASTSGVRYEQYF	TRBJ2-7	TRBV20-1	-
CASSEREDGYTF	TRBJ1-2	TRBV21-1	once
CASSVAPGVAYNEQFF	TRBJ2-1	TRBV9	-
CASSPLAESYNEQFF	TRBJ2-1	TRBV2	-
CASRRQGTDTQYF	TRBJ2-3	TRBV30	-
CASSLMGGVYGYEQYF	TRBJ2-7	TRBV7-3	-
CASTRVPTSGYEQYF	TRBJ2-7	TRBV7-2	few
CATSRPREGHSDEQFF	TRBJ2-1	TRBV24-1	-
CASSEAGQGDSYEQYF	TRBJ2-7	TRBV2	-
CSASPLTGRTNQPQHF	TRBJ1-5	TRBV20-1	-
CASSQDSRAGVYEQYF	TRBJ2-7	TRBV3-1/TRBV3-2	-
CASSLTSGIRTDTQYF	TRBJ2-3	TRBV7-2	-
CATSRDPTSGQNTGELFF	TRBJ2-2	TRBV15	medium-sized
CASSYSNTGYTGELFF	TRBJ2-2	TRBV6-5	-
CASSVYSGIQETQYF	TRBJ2-5	TRBV9	-
CAINQGLGGYTF	TRBJ1-2	TRBV10-3	-
CASSPPRGALIYGYTF	TRBJ1-2	TRBV18	-
CASSPPPAEFTGELFF	TRBJ2-2	TRBV18	-
CASSFGTDKGGYTF	TRBJ1-2	TRBV7-9	-
CASSPSHISTNEKLFF	TRBJ1-4	TRBV18	-
CPPCQFSPIYGYTF	TRBJ1-2	TRBV10-3	-